Given below is one T cell receptor (beta chain) in context. This sample was taken from a study of blood T cell repertoires in COVID-19. Assay: immunoSEQ multiplex PCR; the TCRdb copy retains only in-frame clones and omits some. Of 100,000 to 150,000 clones in the sample, about nine tenths were seen once. Sequencing was done on a sample of peripheral blood. This clonotype was sampled from a man aged 50 to 60 with active COVID-19.

DNA for the CDR3: TGTGCCAGCAGCCCTTCGGGGACTACCGCGACCCAGTACTTC. Its translation is CASSPSGTTATQYF. V usage is TRBV7-3 and J usage is TRBJ2-5; TRBD2 matches at 7 bases. V lost 5 bases to trimming and J lost 7 bases; unmatched junction nucleotides: 10. This CDR3 contains 14 residues. Germline CDR1 and CDR2: SGHTA and FQGTGA.